Each of the 22 T cell receptor beta chains below was sequenced from the same sample in a study of CD8 T cells in ankylosing spondylitis. TCRdb reprocessed the 5' RACE reads via MiXCR and lists one record per CDR3 protein. The sample records hundreds of thousands of distinct CDR3 sequences, around 7.8% being singletons. Material: blood, either unsorted or a sorted T cell fraction (not recorded which). The receptors derive from a male donor with ankylosing spondylitis or in good health (not recorded which).

Ten or more counts support this clonotype. The chain joins TRBV20-1 to TRBJ1-5; D is perhaps TRBD1 (5 bases). Germline V gene data show CDR1 as DFQATT and CDR2 as SNEGSKA (reference sequence). V was shortened by 0 bases and J by 3 bases, with 12 bases between the two germline ends. CDR3 length: 15 amino acids. In DNA, the CDR3 is TGCAGTGCTAGAGATGGTAGAGGGACCAATCAGCCCCAGCATTTT. As protein: CSARDGRGTNQPQHF.

This clonotype was detected ten times or more. The CDR3 coding sequence is TGTGCCAGCAGCCGGGCCGGCACAGATACGCAGTATTTT. Translation: CASSRAGTDTQYF. This chain uses TRBV3-1 with TRBJ2-3; D uncertain. V was shortened by 4 bases and J by 1 base, with 6 bases between the two germline ends. Germline CDR1 is LGHDT and CDR2 is YNNKEL (reference sequence). There are 13 residues in the CDR3.

This clonotype has ten or more counts. V and J are TRBV9 and TRBJ1-2, with a tentative D call TRBD1 (6 bases). Germline V gene data show CDR1 as SGDLS and CDR2 as YYNGEE. Trimming took off 4 bases at V and 8 bases at J, with 18 bases between the two ends. This CDR3 has 14 residues. CDR3 DNA sequence: TGTGCCAGCAGCAATAGGGCAGGGGCAGAAGGCTACACCTTC. Its translation is CASSNRAGAEGYTF.

As to this clonotype: A much larger clone differs from this one at a single base, so this may be a read error. The rearrangement joins TRBV5-1 to TRBJ2-5, with D possibly TRBD1 on 6 matching bases. This CDR3 has 14 residues. The germline gives CDR1 SGHRS, CDR2 YFSETQ. The CDR3 nucleotides read TGCGCCAGCAGCGATCAGGGGCGCCAAGAGCCCCAGTACTTC. This translates into CASSDQGRQEPQYF.

This clonotype was observed many times. V is TRBV20-1 and J is TRBJ2-3; 7 bases line up with TRBD2. CDR1 and CDR2 (germline): DFQATT, SNEGSKA (reference sequence). With V trimmed by 3 bases and J by 2 bases, 8 bases remained unmatched. The CDR3 covers 15 residues. CDR3 residues: CSASRISGNTDTQYF. The CDR3 nucleotides are TGCAGTGCTAGTCGGATCAGCGGGAACACAGATACGCAGTATTTT.

The table lists this clonotype with many counts. The gene calls are TRBV10-3 and TRBJ2-3, with D maybe TRBD1 (6 bases). This CDR3 has 14 amino acids. Between the trimmed V and J ends, which lost 2 bases and 1 base, there was a span of 7 bases. CDR1 and CDR2 from the germline V gene are ENHRY and SYGVKD. DNA of the CDR3: TGTGCCATCAGTGAGAACAGGGGCACAGATACGCAGTATTTT. It is translated as CAISENRGTDTQYF.

This clonotype was counted many times. V is TRBV10-3 and J is TRBJ2-7; D is perhaps TRBD1 (6 bases). The CDR3 consists of 17 residues. The V end was cut by 2 bases, the J end by 5 bases, with 22 bases between. The germline CDR1 and CDR2 sequences are ENHRY and SYGVKD. The CDR3 reads CAISEEEWTAHYDEQYF. The DNA of the CDR3 is TGTGCCATCAGTGAGGAAGAGTGGACAGCCCATTACGACGAGCAGTACTTC.

This clonotype was found a few times. The V gene is TRBV29-1, the J gene TRBJ2-7; D tentatively fits TRBD1 or TRBD2 (5 bases each). Trimming removed 6 bases at V and 3 bases at J, with 9 bases between. Germline CDR1 and CDR2: SQVTM and ANQGSEA. This CDR3 spans 11 amino acids. The CDR3: CSVRDGYEQYF. The CDR3, as DNA: TGCAGCGTCCGGGACGGCTACGAGCAGTACTTC.

This clonotype was detected many times. This chain uses TRBV30 with TRBJ2-7; D unresolved. V was pared by 3 bases and J by 3 bases, with 9 bases between. Germline assignment: CDR1 GTSNPN and CDR2 SVGIG (reference sequence). This CDR3 has 12 residues. In DNA form, the CDR3 reads TGTGCCTGGAGCCGGCTCCTCTACGAGCAGTACTTC. Translated, it gives CAWSRLLYEQYF. The variable domain in full, completed from reference TRBV30 and TRBJ2-7, reads SQTIHQWPATLVQPVGSPLSLECTVEGTSNPNLYWYRQAAGRGLQLLFYSVGIGQISSEVPQNLSASRPQDRQFILSSKKLLLSDSGFYLCAWSRLLYEQYFGPGTRLTVT.

This clonotype has at least ten counts. This chain links TRBV6-5 with TRBJ2-7, with 7 bases matching TRBD1. Germline V CDR1 and CDR2: MNHEY, SVGAGI. There are 16 residues in the CDR3. The V gene end was trimmed by 1 base and the J gene end by 6 bases; junction bases not matched to a gene: 12. CDR3 residues: CASSYWPGTAPSEQYF. CDR3 coding DNA: TGTGCCAGCAGTTACTGGCCCGGGACAGCGCCCTCCGAGCAGTACTTC.

This clonotype was picked up a small number of times. This rearrangement joins TRBV5-1 to TRBJ1-2, with a weak D call TRBD1 (5 bases). Trimming cost V 4 bases and J 6 bases, with 16 bases left between them. Germline CDR1 and CDR2: SGHRS and YFSETQ. The CDR3 is 14 amino acids. The CDR3 bases are TGCGCCAGCAGCGCGGGACCGGGGTCTAATGGCTACACCTTC. Its translation is CASSAGPGSNGYTF.

This clonotype has more than one count but fewer than ten. CDR3 sequence (DNA): TGCGCCAGCAGCCCTTCTAGGGGGGGGCCATGGGATACGCAGTATTTT. This sequence encodes CASSPSRGGPWDTQYF. The chain has TRBV4-3 and TRBJ2-3; D is perhaps TRBD2 (7 bases). This CDR3 has 16 residues. Germline values: CDR1 LGHNA, CDR2 YSLEER. Deletions cut 4 bases from V and 6 bases from J, with 20 bases between.

This clonotype came up a few times. V and J are TRBV29-1 and TRBJ1-1; 7 bases line up with TRBD1. The CDR3 length is 11 residues. Per the germline V gene, CDR1 is SQVTM and CDR2 is ANQGSEA. Unmatched junction bases numbered 6, after V lost 7 bases and J lost 7 bases. The DNA of the CDR3 is TGCAGCGCACTGACAGGGTTTGAAGCTTTCTTT. This encodes CSALTGFEAFF.

This clonotype was counted many times. The gene calls are TRBV10-2 and TRBJ1-5, with D possibly matching TRBD1 (5 bases). Trimming took off 2 bases at V and 6 bases at J, with 17 bases between the two ends. CDR1 is WSHSY, CDR2 SAAADI, per germline. The CDR3 is 16 amino acids. CDR3 sequence: CASSERGGWESQPQHF. In nucleotides, the CDR3 is TGCGCCAGCAGTGAGCGGGGGGGATGGGAAAGTCAGCCCCAGCATTTT.

At least ten counts were recorded for this clonotype. The rearrangement uses TRBV7-6 and TRBJ2-7; 11 nucleotides agree with TRBD1. The germline gives CDR1 SGHVS, CDR2 FNYEAQ. The CDR3 loop spans 15 amino acids. V shed 4 bases, J shed 4 bases, and the junction held 6 bases outside the gene matches. CDR3 nucleotides: TGTGCCAGCAGCTCACCGGGACAGGGGGTGTACGAGCAGTACTTC. Translated: CASSSPGQGVYEQYF.

About this clonotype itself: A much larger clone lies a single base off, so this may be a read error. The chain carries TRBV27 and TRBJ2-7; D not resolved. This CDR3 is built from 14 residues. CDR1 and CDR2 from the germline V gene are MNHEY and SMNVEV (reference sequence). The CDR3 DNA reads as TGTACCAGCAGTTTAATCCCAGGTCCCTACGAGCAGTACTTC. It translates to CTSSLIPGPYEQYF.

As regards this clonotype: A much larger clone is a single base away; this may be a read error. The chain joins TRBV12-3 or TRBV12-4 to TRBJ2-7, with 9 bases fitting TRBD1. V lost 7 bases to trimming and J lost 4 bases; unmatched junction nucleotides: 8. The CDR3 consists of 14 residues. The CDR3 sequence is CASTSGTGLYEQYF. The CDR3 DNA reads TGTGCCAGCACCTCAGGGACAGGGCTTTACGAGCAGTACTTC.

This clonotype showed up many times. The chain links TRBV12-3 or TRBV12-4 to TRBJ2-2; D not certain. The CDR3 runs to 12 residues. The V end was cut by 3 bases, the J end by 8 bases, with 7 bases between. In DNA form, the CDR3 reads TGTGCCAGCAGTTTGATGGCGGGGGAGCTGTTTTTT. This gives the protein CASSLMAGELFF.

The chain has TRBV7-2 and TRBJ2-3; 10 bases are a match to TRBD1. CDR3 size: 14 residues. The V and J ends lost 5 bases and 4 bases, in that order; junction bases with no gene match: 3. The germline V gene has CDR1 SGHTA and CDR2 FQGNSA. Here the CDR3 DNA reads TGTGCCAGCAGCCGACAGGGGGCCCCAGATACGCAGTATTTT. Translation: CASSRQGAPDTQYF.

This clonotype was seen more than once but under ten times. The chain links TRBV7-3 to TRBJ2-1; TRBD2 aligns across 15 bases. The CDR3 contains 20 residues. V dropped 5 bases and J dropped 1; count of bases not matched to a gene: 12. CDR1 SGHTA and CDR2 FQGTGA come from the germline V gene. CDR3 amino acids: CASSPPGLAGGIRSYNEQFF. The CDR3 DNA reads TGTGCCAGCAGCCCACCAGGACTAGCGGGGGGGATCAGGTCCTACAATGAGCAGTTCTTC. Filled out from reference TRBV7-3 and TRBJ2-1, the complete variable domain reads GAGVSQTPSNKVTEKGKYVELRCDPISGHTALYWYRQSLGQGPEFLIYFQGTGAADDSGLPNDRFFAVRPEGSVSTLKIQRTERGDSAVYLCASSPPGLAGGIRSYNEQFFGPGTRLTVL.

This clonotype showed up many times. V and J are TRBV7-2 and TRBJ1-5; no definite D call. V was cut by 4 bases and J by 2 bases, with 12 bases left in between. This CDR3 is 15 amino acids long. Germline V gene data show CDR1 as SGHTA and CDR2 as FQGNSA. CDR3 residues: CASSYSSIGNQPQHF. CDR3 DNA: TGTGCCAGCAGCTACAGCTCCATAGGCAATCAGCCCCAGCATTTT.

To note about this clonotype: The junction differs from germline at one of its ends, possibly a read error. The chain employs TRBV3-1 and TRBJ1-1; TRBD1 matches 7 bases. CDR1 and CDR2 from the germline V gene are LGHDT and YNNKEL (reference sequence). This CDR3 contains 13 residues. CDR3 in amino acids: CASGQGGDGEAFF. The CDR3 region has the DNA TGTGCCAGCGGCCAGGGGGGAGATGGAGAAGCTTTCTTT.